These 6 T cell receptor beta chains originate from one sample sequenced in a study of cytomegalovirus exposure and HLA in healthy donors. This PCR relied on a set of 60 Vbeta primers and 13 Jbeta primers. Assay used: immunoSEQ multiplex PCR; TCRdb lists only in-frame clones, some missing. This sample yields some 120,000 clones, of which roughly 80% are seen a single time; under 3% belongs to the top ten. Specimen: PBMCs. These receptor sequences come from a man aged 30 to 45 in good health and CMV-seronegative.

The V and J genes are TRBV4-1 and TRBJ1-2; 7 bases agree with TRBD1. This CDR3 has 16 amino acids. CDR1 and CDR2 (germline): MGHRA, YSYEKL. V trimming: 2 bases; J trimming: 2 bases; junction bases outside the gene matches: 8. In DNA form, the CDR3 reads TGCGCCAGCAGCCAATTTTCCTCGACAGGGAACTATGGCTACACCTTC. Amino acids: CASSQFSSTGNYGYTF.

The CDR3 region is CASGRQGGPGELFF. CDR3 coding DNA: TGTGCCAGCGGAAGACAGGGGGGTCCCGGGGAGCTGTTTTTT. The chain links TRBV27 to TRBJ2-2; 9 bases match TRBD1. The V gene's germline CDR1 is MNHEY and CDR2 SMNVEV (reference sequence). V lost 8 bases and J lost 6; bases outside the gene matches: 7. The CDR3 is 14 residues long.

The gene calls are TRBV2 and TRBJ1-5; tentatively, D is TRBD1 (6 bases). This CDR3 has 14 residues. Germline CDR1 is SNHLY and CDR2 is FYNNEI. The V end was cut by 6 bases, the J end by 2 bases, with 11 bases between. CDR3 sequence reads: CASRTGNGNQPQHF. DNA for the CDR3: TGTGCCAGCAGGACAGGTAACGGCAATCAGCCCCAGCATTTT.

The genes are TRBV30 and TRBJ1-2; D perhaps matches TRBD1 (5 bases). The CDR3 spans 12 residues. Looked up from germline, CDR1 is GTSNPN and CDR2 is SVGIG (reference sequence). Trimming took off 8 bases at V and 7 bases at J, with 17 bases between the two ends. This CDR3 is CAGVVGPSGYTF. CDR3 nucleotides: TGTGCCGGGGTCGTGGGGCCTAGTGGCTACACCTTC. Variable domain in full (rest from reference TRBV30 and TRBJ1-2): SQTIHQWPATLVQPVGSPLSLECTVEGTSNPNLYWYRQAAGRGLQLLFYSVGIGQISSEVPQNLSASRPQDRQFILSSKKLLLSDSGFYLCAGVVGPSGYTFGSGTRLTVV.

The chain carries TRBV30 and TRBJ2-7; possibly TRBD2 for D (8 bases). Germline V gene lookup returns CDR1 GTSNPN and CDR2 SVGIG (reference sequence). The CDR3 loop spans 13 amino acids. The CDR3 DNA reads TGTACCGGGGGGGACAGTCAATGCTACGAGCAGTACTTC. Protein product: CTGGDSQCYEQYF. The whole variable domain, remainder taken from reference TRBV30 and TRBJ2-7, is SQTIHQWPATLVQPVGSPLSLECTVEGTSNPNLYWYRQAAGRGLQLLFYSVGIGQISSEVPQNLSASRPQDRQFILSSKKLLLSDSGFYLCTGGDSQCYEQYFGPGTRLTVT.

The V and J genes are TRBV29-1 and TRBJ2-3; TRBD1 aligns across 9 bases. CDR1 SQVTM and CDR2 ANQGSEA come from the germline V gene. The V and J ends lost 5 bases and 11 bases, in that order; junction bases with no gene match: 11. This CDR3 spans 13 amino acids. The CDR3, as DNA: TGCAGCGTTTCCGGGACAGGGCAGGATGGGCAGTATTTT. It yields the protein CSVSGTGQDGQYF.